This T cell receptor beta chain was captured in a study of tumour-infiltrating T cells in Burkitt lymphoma. For the study at large: Patients covered every epidemiological subtype of Burkitt lymphoma. Repertoire clonality predicted overall and progression-free survival.

Generated by immunoSEQ multiplex PCR, the TCRdb table keeps only in-frame clones and is missing some. In the table there are roughly 2,500 clones, roughly 15% of which are singletons. Notes on the study in general: Many Burkitt lymphoma patients shared several public clonotypes.

Within the sample, this clone is large. The antigen is not known. The source material was tumor tissue. The sequence came from a human donor with Burkitt lymphoma.

The CDR3 loop is CASRRERAYPLNEQFF. In nucleotides, the CDR3 is TGTGCCAGCCGACGAGAGAGGGCGTATCCTCTCAATGAGCAGTTCTTC. This rearrangement joins TRBV27 to TRBJ2-1, with D maybe TRBD2 (5 bases). Deletions cut 8 bases from V and 6 bases from J, with 23 bases between. Germline CDR1 and CDR2: MNHEY and SMNVEV (reference sequence). The CDR3 length is 16 residues.